The 12 T cell receptor beta chains below all came from one sample that was sequenced in a study of identical twins. TCRdb reprocessed the 5' RACE reads with MiXCR, giving one entry per CDR3 protein. The data contain 200,000 to 250,000 distinct CDR3 sequences, 7.5% of them singletons. This sample was shared with a second study, whose subject was yellow fever vaccine responses in identical twins.

The sequencing sample was made of memory (CD45RO+) T cells sorted from blood. The source is a woman younger than 35 in good health.

This clonotype has only a few counts. V and J are TRBV12-3 or TRBV12-4 and TRBJ2-2; perhaps D is TRBD1 or TRBD2 (6 bases each). The CDR3 totals 15 residues. Trimming took off 3 bases at V and 7 bases at J, with 15 bases between the two ends. CDR3 sequence (DNA): TGTGCCAGCAGTTTGAGGGGGGTATTTCTCGGGGAGCTGTTTTTT. It codes for CASSLRGVFLGELFF.

This clonotype has a count of ten or more. This rearrangement joins TRBV5-1 to TRBJ1-6; TRBD1 matches 8 bases. The trim removed 4 bases at V and 6 bases at J, leaving 12 bases unmatched. Germline CDR1 reads SGHRS; CDR2 reads YFSETQ. The CDR3 totals 17 residues. Here the CDR3 DNA reads TGCGCCAGCAGCCAAGGACAGGGACTGGGTCGTAATTCACCCCTCCACTTT. Translating it yields CASSQGQGLGRNSPLHF.

The V call is TRBV11-2, the J call TRBJ1-5; D is unclear. Between the trimmed V and J ends, which lost 1 base and 6 bases, there was a span of 7 bases. The CDR3 totals 13 residues. CDR1 and CDR2 from the germline V gene are SGHAT and FQNNGV. The CDR3 reads CASSLGLTQPQHF. As DNA, the CDR3 is TGTGCCAGCAGCTTAGGGTTAACTCAGCCCCAGCATTTT.

The chain carries TRBV20-1 and TRBJ1-6; maybe TRBD1 (6 bases). There are 13 residues in the CDR3. Germline V gene sequence: CDR1 DFQATT, CDR2 SNEGSKA (reference sequence). V shed 5 bases and J shed 7 bases, with 12 bases lying between them. The CDR3 spells CSAGTTENSPLHF. For the CDR3, the DNA is TGCAGTGCTGGGACAACGGAGAATTCACCCCTCCACTTT.

This clonotype has a count of ten or more. The chain uses TRBV3-1 and TRBJ2-5; no definite D call. The germline V gene has CDR1 LGHDT and CDR2 YNNKEL (reference sequence). This CDR3 has 11 amino acids. The ends were cut back, 8 bases at V and 2 bases at J, with 6 bases in the middle. CDR3 residues: CASGLQETQYF. The CDR3 bases are TGTGCCAGCGGCTTACAAGAGACCCAGTACTTC.

The chain joins TRBV28 to TRBJ2-7; D is ambiguous. This CDR3 has 13 amino acids. Germline-derived CDR1 and CDR2 are MDHEN and SYDVKM. V lost 3 bases, J lost 4 bases, and 10 bases lay in between. CDR3 DNA sequence: TGTGCCAGCAGTTTTGTCGGCCTTTACGAGCAGTACTTC. Its translation is CASSFVGLYEQYF.

This clonotype was seen repeatedly, ten times or more. The chain combines TRBV7-6 with TRBJ2-2; 10 bases are shared with TRBD2. The CDR3 has 18 residues. In germline, CDR1 is SGHVS, CDR2 FNYEAQ. V lost 2 bases and J lost 6; bases outside the gene matches: 12. The CDR3 here is CASSLFPSGRESPGELFF. In nucleotides, the CDR3 is TGTGCCAGCAGCTTATTCCCTAGCGGGAGAGAATCTCCCGGGGAGCTGTTTTTT.

The chain carries TRBV7-3 and TRBJ2-3, with TRBD2 as a possible D gene (5 bases). CDR3 length: 13 residues. Between the trimmed V and J ends, which lost 4 bases and 5 bases, there was a span of 10 bases. Germline V gives CDR1 SGHTA, CDR2 FQGTGA. CDR3 region: CASSSQLEDTQYF. The CDR3 coding sequence is TGTGCCAGCAGCTCACAACTAGAAGATACGCAGTATTTT. Variable domain in full (rest from reference TRBV7-3 and TRBJ2-3): GAGVSQTPSNKVTEKGKYVELRCDPISGHTALYWYRQSLGQGPEFLIYFQGTGAADDSGLPNDRFFAVRPEGSVSTLKIQRTERGDSAVYLCASSSQLEDTQYFGPGTRLTVL.

This clonotype was counted many times. The chain joins TRBV20-1 to TRBJ1-6; tentative D call: TRBD1 (5 bases). V lost 5 bases and J lost 10, with 18 bases in between. The CDR3 totals 14 residues. Germline CDR1 is DFQATT and CDR2 is SNEGSKA (reference sequence). The CDR3 region has the DNA TGCAGTGCTCAGAGGAGGGGTATTTGGTCACCCCTCCACTTT. Encoded protein: CSAQRRGIWSPLHF.

This clonotype was seen more than once but under ten times. The J gene is TRBJ2-7, the V gene TRBV5-6; D might be TRBD1 (6 bases). V dropped 4 bases and J dropped 6 bases, with 20 bases sitting between them. Germline assignment: CDR1 SGHDT and CDR2 YYEEEE. This CDR3 contains 15 residues. CDR3 nucleotide sequence: TGTGCCAGCAGCGGCCCCCCCGACAGGTCAGGCGAGCAGTACTTC. Amino acids: CASSGPPDRSGEQYF.

V is TRBV29-1 and J is TRBJ2-1; 13 nucleotides agree with TRBD2. There are 16 residues in the CDR3. V lost 7 bases, J lost 9 bases, and 15 bases stayed unmatched. CDR1 is SQVTM and CDR2 is ANQGSEA in the germline V gene. CDR3 nucleotides: TGCAGCGCAATAAGCCCGACTAGCGGGGGGAGGGGTGAGCAGTTCTTC. Its protein is CSAISPTSGGRGEQFF.

V usage is TRBV7-2 and J usage is TRBJ2-1; 9 positions match TRBD1. V was clipped by 5 bases and J by 7 bases; unmatched bases: 9. CDR3 length equals 15 residues. CDR1 is SGHTA, CDR2 FQGNSA, per germline. CDR3 bases: TGTGCCAGCAGCGCCGGGACAGGGACGTTAAATGAGCAGTTCTTC. Translated: CASSAGTGTLNEQFF.